This T cell receptor beta chain came from a study of blood T cells in healthy people across ages. Peripheral blood from each donor was collected in a volume of approximately 9.2 milliliters. This clonotype was counted between two and nine times. A second PCR, run for about 6 to 12 cycles, used a sample-barcoded 5' primer plus a J-beta primer mix. The authors tagged each cDNA molecule using a template-switch adaptor with 12 random nucleotides. TCRdb fed the 5' RACE reads into MiXCR, producing one record per CDR3 protein. The table includes roughly 1.6 million distinct CDR3 sequences, roughly 30% detected once. Germline V gene sequence: CDR1 SGHTA, CDR2 FQGTGA. The CDR3 runs to 17 residues. The junction had 6 bases not matched to a gene; V was cut back by 2 bases and J by 0 bases.

The receptor comes from a young woman in good health. What was sequenced was blood. The V and J genes are TRBV7-3 and TRBJ2-1, with 8 bases aligning to TRBD2. The CDR3 region is CASSLYGGASSYNEQFF. The CDR3 DNA sequence: TGTGCCAGCAGCTTATACGGGGGGGCAAGCTCCTACAATGAGCAGTTCTTC.